This T cell receptor beta chain was sequenced in a study of graft-versus-host responses after intestinal transplantation. Study as a whole: Among the recipients, transplants were multivisceral, liver-intestinal, or isolated intestinal. Each recipient received anti-thymocyte globulin induction, then tacrolimus and steroids for 3 to 4 years. Study-level findings and limits: Early HvG declines after transplant were associated with peak circulating GvH clone levels. High graft-versus-host to host-versus-graft clonal ratios were seen in allografts of patients with graft-donor T cell macrochimerism.

This table comes from immunoSEQ multiplex PCR, and its TCRdb copy is limited to in-frame clones, with some not included. The sample consists of 35,000 to 45,000 clones, approximately 93% of them appearing once. This CDR3 is built from 15 residues. V dropped 4 bases and J dropped 8; count of bases not matched to a gene: 9. Per the germline V gene, CDR1 is GTSNPN and CDR2 is SVGIG (reference sequence). With regard to this clone: The antigen remains unidentified.

The source is a human patient who received an intestinal transplant, so some T cells may come from the graft donor. The sample was PBMCs, taken 734 days after intestinal transplantation. The chain combines TRBV30 with TRBJ2-1; 12 bases line up with TRBD2. In DNA form, the CDR3 reads TGTGCCTGGACCCGGACTAGCGGGGTCGCAGATGAGCAGTTCTTC. Protein sequence: CAWTRTSGVADEQFF.